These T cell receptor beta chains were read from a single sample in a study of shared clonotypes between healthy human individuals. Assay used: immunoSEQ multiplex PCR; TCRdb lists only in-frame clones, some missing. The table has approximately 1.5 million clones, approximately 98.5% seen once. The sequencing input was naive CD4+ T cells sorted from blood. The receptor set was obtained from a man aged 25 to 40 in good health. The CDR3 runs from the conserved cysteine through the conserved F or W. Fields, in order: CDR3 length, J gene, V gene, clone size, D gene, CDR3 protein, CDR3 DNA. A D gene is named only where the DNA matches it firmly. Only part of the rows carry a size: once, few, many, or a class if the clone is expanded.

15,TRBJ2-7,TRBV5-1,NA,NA,CASRLEEGIIDEQYF,TGCGCCAGCAGATTGGAAGAGGGCATTATTGACGAGCAGTACTTC
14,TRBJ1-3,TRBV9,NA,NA,CASSVTLDGNTIYF,TGTGCCAGCAGCGTAACTTTGGATGGAAACACCATATATTTT
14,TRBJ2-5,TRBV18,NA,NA,CASSPLDSPETQYF,TGTGCCAGCTCACCCCTGGACAGTCCGGAGACCCAGTACTTC
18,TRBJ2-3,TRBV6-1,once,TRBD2,CASSATSGSQAYRDTQYF,TGTGCCAGCAGTGCCACTAGCGGGAGTCAAGCTTATCGAGATACGCAGTATTTT
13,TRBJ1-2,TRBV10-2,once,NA,CASSANSIYGYTF,TGCGCCAGCAGTGCAAACAGTATCTATGGCTACACCTTC
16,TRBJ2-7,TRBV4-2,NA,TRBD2,CASSQIAGDYNYEQYF,TGTGCCAGCAGCCAAATAGCGGGAGACTACAACTACGAGCAGTACTTC
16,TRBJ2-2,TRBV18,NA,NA,CASSPLPEGYTGELFF,TGTGCCAGCTCACCGCTGCCAGAGGGTTACACCGGGGAGCTGTTTTTT
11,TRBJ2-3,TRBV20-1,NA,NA,CSASPADTQYF,TGCAGTGCTAGTCCCGCAGATACGCAGTATTTT
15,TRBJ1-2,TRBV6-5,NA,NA,CASSYQGRQNYGYTF,TGTGCCAGCAGTTACCAGGGGCGACAAAACTATGGCTACACCTTC
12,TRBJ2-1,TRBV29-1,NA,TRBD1,CSVGQGEGEQFF,TGCAGCGTTGGACAGGGGGAAGGGGAGCAGTTCTTC
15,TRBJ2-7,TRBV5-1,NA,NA,CASSLVSGYPGEQYF,TGCGCCAGCAGCTTGGTGTCGGGATACCCAGGGGAGCAGTACTTC
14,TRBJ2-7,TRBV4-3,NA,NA,CASSQVVGIREQYF,TGCGCCAGCAGCCAAGTGGTTGGGATAAGGGAGCAGTACTTC
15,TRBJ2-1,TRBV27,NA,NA,CASRRVGSSYNEQFF,TGTGCCAGCAGGAGGGTCGGGAGCTCCTACAATGAGCAGTTCTTC
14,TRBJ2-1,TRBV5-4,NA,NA,CASSSIKGLEEQFF,TGTGCCAGCAGCAGTATTAAGGGGTTAGAAGAGCAGTTCTTC
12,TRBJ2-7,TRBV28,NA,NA,CASSGIRYEQYF,TGTGCCAGCAGTGGGATACGGTACGAGCAGTACTTC
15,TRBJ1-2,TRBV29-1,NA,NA,CSVGVSAGPNYGYTF,TGCAGCGTTGGGGTTTCCGCAGGCCCTAACTATGGCTACACCTTC
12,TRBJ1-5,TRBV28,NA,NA,CASKVNNQPQHF,TGTGCCAGCAAGGTTAACAATCAGCCCCAGCATTTT
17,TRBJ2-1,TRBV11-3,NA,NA,CASSLFIGGVRHHEQFF,TGTGCCAGCAGCTTATTCATAGGTGGGGTACGGCATCATGAGCAGTTCTTC
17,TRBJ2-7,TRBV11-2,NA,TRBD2,CASSFSSGTPTYYEQYF,TGTGCCAGCAGCTTCTCTAGCGGGACGCCGACCTACTACGAGCAGTACTTC
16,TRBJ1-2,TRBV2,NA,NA,CASSSSRGAQVYGYTF,TGTGCCAGCAGTTCCTCGAGGGGGGCGCAGGTCTATGGCTACACCTTC
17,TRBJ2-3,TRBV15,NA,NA,CATSRQQGGINTDTQYF,TGTGCCACCAGCAGACAACAGGGCGGGATTAACACAGATACGCAGTATTTT
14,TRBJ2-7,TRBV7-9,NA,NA,CASSLDRDAYEQYF,TGTGCCAGCAGCTTAGACCGGGACGCTTACGAGCAGTACTTC
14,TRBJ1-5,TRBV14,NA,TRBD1,CASSRPGQGFPQHF,TGTGCCAGCAGCCGACCGGGACAGGGTTTTCCCCAGCATTTT
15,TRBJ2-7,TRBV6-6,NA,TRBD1,CASSYSGTGLREQYF,TGTGCCAGCAGTTACTCCGGGACAGGGCTTCGGGAGCAGTACTTC
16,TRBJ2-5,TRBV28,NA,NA,CASSSPGGGSTETQYF,TGTGCCAGCAGTTCCCCCGGGGGCGGCTCGACCGAGACCCAGTACTTC
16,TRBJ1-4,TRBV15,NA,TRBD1,CATSRARGQPNEKLFF,TGTGCCACCAGCAGAGCGCGGGGACAGCCTAATGAAAAACTGTTTTTT
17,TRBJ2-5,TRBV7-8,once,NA,CASSLVGVRPHQETQYF,TGTGCCAGCAGCTTAGTAGGGGTACGGCCCCATCAAGAGACCCAGTACTTC
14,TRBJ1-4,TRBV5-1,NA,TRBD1,CASSSVTGGEKLFF,TGCGCCAGCAGCTCTGTGACAGGGGGTGAAAAACTGTTTTTT
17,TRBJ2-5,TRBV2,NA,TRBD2,CASSGGLAGGPIKTQYF,TGTGCCAGCAGTGGGGGACTAGCGGGAGGGCCGATCAAGACCCAGTACTTC
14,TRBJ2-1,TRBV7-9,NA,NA,CASRKLGEYNEQFF,TGTGCCAGCAGAAAGCTAGGCGAGTACAATGAGCAGTTCTTC
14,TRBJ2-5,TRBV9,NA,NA,CASSPRLVRETQYF,TGTGCCAGCAGCCCGCGTCTCGTTCGGGAGACCCAGTACTTC
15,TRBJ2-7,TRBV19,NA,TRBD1,CASTPQGQGLHEQYF,TGTGCCAGTACACCTCAGGGACAGGGGCTCCACGAGCAGTACTTC
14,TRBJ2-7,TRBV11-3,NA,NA,CASSLGQPPYEQYF,TGTGCCAGCAGCTTGGGCCAGCCGCCCTACGAGCAGTACTTC
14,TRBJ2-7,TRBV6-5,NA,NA,CAISELRTSYEQYF,TGTGCCATCAGTGAGCTAAGGACTTCCTACGAGCAGTACTTC
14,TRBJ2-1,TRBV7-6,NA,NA,CASSLPFDSAEQFF,TGTGCCAGCAGCCTCCCCTTCGATAGCGCTGAGCAGTTCTTC
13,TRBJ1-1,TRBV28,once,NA,CASSFVAGDEAFF,TGTGCCAGCAGTTTTGTGGCAGGGGACGAAGCTTTCTTT
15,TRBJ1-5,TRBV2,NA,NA,CASSHEGAGNQPQHF,TGTGCCAGCAGTCATGAGGGCGCCGGCAATCAGCCCCAGCATTTT
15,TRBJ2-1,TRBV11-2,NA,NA,CASSLHRGPHNEQFF,TGTGCCAGCAGCTTACACCGGGGTCCACACAATGAGCAGTTCTTC
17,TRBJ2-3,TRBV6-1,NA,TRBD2,CASRERGLAGVTDTQYF,TGTGCCAGCAGGGAAAGGGGACTAGCGGGAGTCACAGATACGCAGTATTTT
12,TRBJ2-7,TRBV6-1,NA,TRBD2,CASSETAGEQYF,TGTGCCAGCAGTGAGACAGCGGGGGAGCAGTACTTC
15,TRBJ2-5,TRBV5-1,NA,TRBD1,CASSARYDREETQYF,TGCGCCAGCAGCGCCAGATACGACAGGGAAGAGACCCAGTACTTC
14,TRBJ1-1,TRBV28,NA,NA,CASSRTGSDTEAFF,TGTGCCAGCAGTCGCACAGGGAGCGACACTGAAGCTTTCTTT
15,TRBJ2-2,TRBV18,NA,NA,CASSPTRGEAGELFF,TGTGCCAGCTCTCCGACCAGGGGCGAAGCCGGGGAGCTGTTTTTT
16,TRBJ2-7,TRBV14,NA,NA,CASSQRLGTGSYEQYF,TGTGCCAGCAGCCAAAGGCTAGGTACAGGGTCCTACGAGCAGTACTTC
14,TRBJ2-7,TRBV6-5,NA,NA,CASSTRTRPYEQYF,TGTGCCAGCAGTACCCGGACGCGCCCCTACGAGCAGTACTTC
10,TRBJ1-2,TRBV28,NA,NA,CASNYYGYTF,TGTGCCAGCAATTACTATGGCTACACCTTC
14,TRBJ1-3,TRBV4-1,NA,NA,CASSQGASGNTIYF,TGCGCCAGCAGCCAGGGAGCATCTGGAAACACCATATATTTT
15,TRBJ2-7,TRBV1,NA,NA,CTSSRPGTSLYEQYF,TGCACCAGCAGCCGACCCGGGACTAGCCTCTACGAGCAGTACTTC
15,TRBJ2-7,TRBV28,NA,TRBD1,CASSLPGQGVHEQYF,TGTGCCAGCAGTTTACCGGGACAGGGAGTTCACGAGCAGTACTTC
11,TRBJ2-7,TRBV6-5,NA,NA,CASRDQVEQYF,TGTGCCAGCAGGGACCAAGTTGAGCAGTACTTC
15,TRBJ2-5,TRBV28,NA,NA,CASSLRRTSGETQYF,TGTGCCAGCAGTCTTCGGAGGACCTCGGGAGAGACCCAGTACTTC
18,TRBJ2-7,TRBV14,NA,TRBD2,CASSQGGRGLAGAYEQYF,TGTGCCAGCAGCCAAGGGGGGCGTGGGCTAGCGGGAGCATACGAGCAGTACTTC
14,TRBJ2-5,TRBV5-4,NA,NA,CASSRGTAQETQYF,TGTGCCAGCAGCCGCGGGACAGCCCAAGAGACCCAGTACTTC
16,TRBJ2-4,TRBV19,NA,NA,CASSWAGYPRRNIQYF,TGTGCCAGTAGCTGGGCCGGGTACCCTAGGAGAAACATTCAGTACTTC
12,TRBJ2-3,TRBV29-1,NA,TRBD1,CSGGTGADTQYF,TGCAGCGGGGGGACAGGGGCAGATACGCAGTATTTT
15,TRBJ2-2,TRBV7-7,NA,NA,CASSLEVANTGELFF,TGTGCCAGCAGCTTAGAGGTCGCGAACACCGGGGAGCTGTTTTTT
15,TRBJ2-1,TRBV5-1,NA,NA,CASSLVVAQSNEQFF,TGCGCCAGCAGCTTGGTAGTGGCGCAGTCGAATGAGCAGTTCTTC
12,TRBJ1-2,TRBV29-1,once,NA,CSGYRDNYGYTF,TGCAGCGGATACAGGGACAACTATGGCTACACCTTC
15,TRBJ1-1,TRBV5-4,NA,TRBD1,CASSLGQGMNTEAFF,TGTGCCAGCAGCTTGGGACAGGGGATGAACACTGAAGCTTTCTTT